A single T cell receptor (beta chain) is shown here with its context. This entry belongs to a study of T cell changes during pregnancy in multiple sclerosis. TCRdb's table, derived via immunoSEQ multiplex PCR, lists solely in-frame clones and lacks some. Found here are fewer than 90,000 clones, 94% of them singletons; the top ten hold more than 1.5%. V shed 0 bases and J 0 bases; nucleotides not matched to a gene: 1. Germline V gene data show CDR1 as SGHDT and CDR2 as YYEEEE. This CDR3 has 15 residues. The chain links TRBV5-6 to TRBJ1-1; 8 bases fit TRBD1. The origin of this receptor is a female donor in good health, enrolled as a control in a pregnancy study. Sequences were derived from peripheral blood, sampled after pregnancy. The CDR3 spells CASSLGTGMNTEAFF. CDR3 in DNA: TGTGCCAGCAGCTTGGGGACAGGGATGAACACTGAAGCTTTCTTT.